This TCR beta chain derives from a study of T cells after posttransplantation cyclophosphamide. This table comes from immunoSEQ multiplex PCR, and its TCRdb copy is limited to in-frame clones, with some not included. Altogether tens of thousands of clones were found in the sample, and no singletons occur. Trimming cost V 5 bases and J 4 bases; bases outside gene matches: 17. The length of the CDR3 is 20 residues. Germline V gene data show CDR1 as SGHNT and CDR2 as YENEEA. The V call is TRBV11-3, the J call TRBJ2-5; 15 nucleotides agree with TRBD2. This TCR was sampled from a man aged 35-49 years in good health, CMV-negative, and a related stem cell transplant donor. Sequenced input: PBMCs. CDR3 in amino acids: CASSTWTDRTSGRVLETQYF. The CDR3 DNA reads TGTGCCAGCAGCACCTGGACAGACCGGACTAGCGGGAGGGTTTTAGAGACCCAGTACTTC. Looking up the rest from reference TRBV11-3 and TRBJ2-5 gives the full variable domain: EAGVVQSPRYKIIEKKQPVAFWCNPISGHNTLYWYLQNLGQGPELLIRYENEEAVDDSQLPKDRFSAERLKGVDSTLKIQPAELGDSAVYLCASSTWTDRTSGRVLETQYFGPGTRLLVL.